The present entry profiles one T cell receptor beta chain with its context. The target antigen is unknown. Germline lookup yields CDR1 DFQATT and CDR2 SNEGSKA (reference sequence). V lost 5 bases to trimming and J lost 6 bases, with 14 bases between them. CDR3 length: 13 amino acids. The entry originates in a study of T cell repertoires in cytomegalovirus infection. Study-level information: Recently described HLA-C-restricted plus well-studied HLA-B-restricted CMV epitopes were used. Public TCR beta signatures were indicative of both CMV infection and a matching HLA type.

Whole-study results and caveats: There were carriers of CMV plus the relevant HLA, and cumulative public TCR beta family frequency identified them.

Using its own MiXCR run on the reads, TCRdb lists one record per CDR3 protein. The data contain approximately 500,000 distinct CDR3 sequences, about 33% of them singletons. The sequencing used cultured PBMCs, collected from culture after CMV antigen stimulation. The source is a human donor in good health (CMV status not recorded). Some clones in this sample may be carry-over from other donors' samples. This sequence joins TRBV20-1 and TRBJ2-1, with a weak D call TRBD2 (5 bases). In DNA, the CDR3 is TGCAGTGCTGGAATAGACGGACTCAATGAGCAGTTCTTC. Translated, it gives CSAGIDGLNEQFF.